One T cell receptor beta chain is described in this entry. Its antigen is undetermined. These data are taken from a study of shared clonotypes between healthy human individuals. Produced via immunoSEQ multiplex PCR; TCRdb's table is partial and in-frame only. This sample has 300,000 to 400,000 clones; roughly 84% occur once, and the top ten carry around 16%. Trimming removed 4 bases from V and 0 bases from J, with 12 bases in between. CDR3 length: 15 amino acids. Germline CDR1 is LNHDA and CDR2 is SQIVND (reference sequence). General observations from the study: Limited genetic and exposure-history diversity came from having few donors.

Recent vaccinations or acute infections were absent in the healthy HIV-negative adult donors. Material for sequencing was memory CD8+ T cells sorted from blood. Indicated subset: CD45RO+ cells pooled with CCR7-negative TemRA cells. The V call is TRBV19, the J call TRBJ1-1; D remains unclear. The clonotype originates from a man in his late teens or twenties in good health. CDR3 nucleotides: TGTGCCAGTAGTACAATCCCAGACATGAACACTGAAGCTTTCTTT. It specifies CASSTIPDMNTEAFF.